This T cell receptor beta chain was identified during a study of STAT5B mutations in CD4+ large granular lymphocyte leukemia. Study outcomes and limitations: Compared with healthy controls (2/35), patient top clones favored TRBV06 (8/27).

In the original analysis: The detection floor for productive clonotype frequency was 2.59 x 10-5. Assay used: immunoSEQ multiplex PCR; TCRdb lists only in-frame clones, some missing. V and J calls and clone size are copied from that table; D and trimming were computed from the DNA. This table has 20,000 to 25,000 clones, about 79% appearing once. J was trimmed by 14 bases and V by 7 bases; bases with no gene match: 13. Germline values: CDR1 SNHLY, CDR2 FYNNEI. The CDR3 runs to 13 residues. This clone was found a few times. Antigen unknown. The chain joins TRBV2 to TRBJ1-2; 10 nucleotides agree with TRBD1. The sample consisted of CD4+ T cells from blood buffy coats. The sequence came from a human donor in good health. The CDR3 bases are TGTGCCAGCAAAGTAGAGACAGGGGGCGGTAAAACCTTC. It codes for CASKVETGGGKTF.